These 16 T cell receptor beta chains share one sample of origin, sequenced in a study of radiotherapy plus CTLA-4 blockade in lung cancer. The assay was immunoSEQ multiplex PCR, and TCRdb's table has in-frame clones only and misses some. In the table there are 110,000 or so clones, roughly 74% of which are singletons. The sample consisted of peripheral blood, taken from a patient treated with radiotherapy plus ipilimumab. The receptor set was obtained from a human donor with non-small cell lung cancer who had a partial response to radiotherapy plus ipilimumab.

The chain recombines TRBV19 with TRBJ1-5; 9 bases line up with TRBD1. The CDR3 contains 15 residues. CDR1 and CDR2 from the germline V gene are LNHDA and SQIVND (reference sequence). V was pared by 6 bases and J by 3 bases, with 6 bases of the junction left unmatched. CDR3 region: CASRRTGAYNQPQHF. Written as DNA, the CDR3 is TGTGCCAGTAGGAGGACAGGGGCGTACAATCAGCCCCAGCATTTT. The full variable domain, in which reference TRBV19 and TRBJ1-5 provide the parts outside the CDR3, is DGGITQSPKYLFRKEGQNVTLSCEQNLNHDAMYWYRQDPGQGLRLIYYSQIVNDFQKGDIAEGYSVSREKKESFPLTVTSAQKNPTAFYLCASRRTGAYNQPQHFGDGTRLSIL.

J is TRBJ2-5 and V is TRBV27, with 7 positions matching TRBD1. The assigned J gene may be wrong: the sequence end matches TRBJ2-7 better. The CDR3 sequence is 16 residues long. Germline V gene lookup returns CDR1 MNHEY and CDR2 SMNVEV (reference sequence). CDR3 sequence: CASSQTPGTAYYEQYF. The CDR3 DNA sequence: TGTGCCAGCAGCCAAACCCCCGGGACAGCCTATTACGAGCAGTACTTC.

The rearrangement uses TRBV7-2 and TRBJ1-1, with 7 bases lining up with TRBD1. V dropped 5 bases and J dropped 10; count of bases not matched to a gene: 13. In germline, CDR1 is SGHTA, CDR2 FQGNSA. The CDR3 totals 14 residues. The CDR3 spells CASSPPTGKAVAFF. In DNA form, the CDR3 reads TGTGCCAGCAGCCCGCCGACAGGGAAAGCTGTAGCTTTCTTT.

The chain is built from TRBV30 and TRBJ2-7; tentative D call: TRBD1 (6 bases). The germline CDR1 and CDR2 sequences are GTSNPN and SVGIG (reference sequence). V lost 1 base, J lost 2 bases, and 15 bases lay in between. This CDR3 is built from 15 residues. The CDR3 sequence is CAWSAGAHAAYEQYF. CDR3 DNA sequence: TGTGCCTGGAGTGCAGGGGCCCATGCAGCCTACGAGCAGTACTTC.

In DNA form, the CDR3 reads TGTGCCAGCAGTCCCCTTGAGTCCCGGACAGATACGCAGTATTTT. It translates to CASSPLESRTDTQYF. The rearrangement joins TRBV27 to TRBJ2-3, with D uncertain. The CDR3 runs 15 residues. CDR1 is MNHEY, CDR2 SMNVEV, per germline (reference sequence). The ends were cut back, 5 bases at V and 3 bases at J, with 15 bases in the middle.

The rearrangement joins TRBV7-9 to TRBJ2-7, with 10 positions matching TRBD2. Germline V gene lookup returns CDR1 SEHNR and CDR2 FQNEAQ (reference sequence). The J segment lost 5 bases and the V segment lost 6 bases, leaving 13 bases of the junction unmatched. The CDR3 sequence is 16 residues long. CDR3 coding DNA: TGTGCCAGCAGTCGATGGCGGTCTAGCGGGAGTGACGAGCAGTACTTC. Protein sequence: CASSRWRSSGSDEQYF.

The chain combines TRBV6-1 with TRBJ2-3; D is unclear. The CDR3 runs 15 residues. The V and J ends lost 1 base and 1 base respectively, with 9 bases between them. The germline V gene encodes CDR1 MNHNS and CDR2 SASEGT. The CDR3 region is CASSEDHSGTDTQYF. CDR3 in DNA: TGTGCCAGCAGTGAAGATCATAGTGGCACAGATACGCAGTATTTT.

The V gene is TRBV27, the J gene TRBJ1-1; D perhaps matches TRBD1 (5 bases). Germline V gene data show CDR1 as MNHEY and CDR2 as SMNVEV (reference sequence). V was clipped by 5 bases and J by 4 bases, with 17 bases between them. The CDR3 runs to 15 residues. The CDR3 nucleotides are TGTGCCAGCAGTCCGATCCCCGCGGGGGGCACTGAAGCTTTCTTT. This codes for CASSPIPAGGTEAFF.

The chain employs TRBV2 and TRBJ2-7; 9 bases match TRBD1. This CDR3 is built from 17 residues. CDR1 SNHLY and CDR2 FYNNEI come from the germline V gene. The V gene end was trimmed by 3 bases and the J gene end by 2 bases; junction bases not matched to a gene: 11. The CDR3 nucleotides are TGTGCCAGCAGTGATGGGACAGGGACATTTACTACCTACGAGCAGTACTTC. Translating it yields CASSDGTGTFTTYEQYF.

The rearrangement links TRBV5-6 to TRBJ1-1; TRBD1 matches at 7 bases. The CDR3 is made up of 15 amino acids. Germline assignment: CDR1 SGHDT and CDR2 YYEEEE. J was trimmed by 1 base and V by 7 bases; bases with no gene match: 10. CDR3 nucleotide sequence: TGTGCCAGCTCCTTGTTTGACAGGGCGAACACTGAAGCTTTCTTT. This codes for CASSLFDRANTEAFF.

This clone is deemed medium-sized. The J gene is TRBJ2-7, the V gene TRBV5-4, with D hard to call. The CDR3 is 15 residues long. With 0 bases removed from V and 7 bases from J, the gap between germline ends came to 17 bases. Germline CDR1 is SGHNT and CDR2 is YYREEE (reference sequence). As DNA, the CDR3 is TGTGCCAGCAGCTTGGATGGGCACCATTTGTTGGAGCAGTACTTC. It is translated as CASSLDGHHLLEQYF.

This clone has a single count. The chain employs TRBV5-1 and TRBJ1-4; TRBD1 agrees at 10 bases. Trimming cost V 0 bases and J 0 bases; bases outside gene matches: 8. The germline V gene encodes CDR1 SGHRS and CDR2 YFSETQ. The CDR3 is 19 amino acids. This CDR3 reads CASSLVPSGTGATNEKLFF. DNA of the CDR3: TGCGCCAGCAGCTTGGTTCCCTCCGGGACAGGGGCAACTAATGAAAAACTGTTTTTT. Together with reference TRBV5-1 and TRBJ1-4, the CDR3 gives the full variable domain: KAGVTQTPRYLIKTRGQQVTLSCSPISGHRSVSWYQQTPGQGLQFLFEYFSETQRNKGNFPGRFSGRQFSNSRSEMNVSTLELGDSALYLCASSLVPSGTGATNEKLFFGSGTQLSVL.

This clone was seen more than once but under ten times. V gene TRBV4-2 combines with J gene TRBJ1-4; no clear D. Germline CDR1 reads LGHNA; CDR2 reads YNFKEQ. This CDR3 contains 16 residues. Deletions cut 0 bases from V and 5 bases from J, with 13 bases between. The CDR3 is CASSQDRGIANEKLFF. The CDR3 DNA sequence: TGTGCCAGCAGCCAAGATCGAGGGATAGCCAATGAAAAACTGTTTTTT.

The rearrangement joins TRBV11-1 to TRBJ2-7, with TRBD1 as a possible D gene (6 bases). The V gene's germline CDR1 is SGHAT and CDR2 FQDESV (reference sequence). CDR3 length equals 14 residues. V lost 2 bases to trimming and J lost 3 bases, with 11 bases between them. The CDR3: CASSLRGKYYEQYF. CDR3 sequence (DNA): TGTGCCAGCAGCTTAAGGGGGAAATACTACGAGCAGTACTTC.

The chain carries TRBV6-5 and TRBJ2-1; TRBD1 might be the D (6 bases). The CDR3 sequence is 13 residues long. Germline V gives CDR1 MNHEY, CDR2 SVGAGI. Trimming left V 6 bases short and J 0 bases short, with 6 bases between. In DNA, the CDR3 is TGTGCCAGCAGGGACAGCTCCTACAATGAGCAGTTCTTC. Its translation is CASRDSSYNEQFF.

The V and J genes are TRBV19 and TRBJ2-6; D possibly corresponds to TRBD2 (7 bases). Trimming took 3 bases from V and 0 from J, leaving 12 bases between them. This CDR3 contains 17 residues. CDR1 is LNHDA, CDR2 SQIVND, per germline (reference sequence). Here the CDR3 DNA reads TGTGCCAGTAGTATGACGGGGGGCCGCTCTGGGGCCAACGTCCTGACTTTC. Its translation: CASSMTGGRSGANVLTF.